Sequencing of this T cell receptor beta chain was carried out in a study of shared clonotypes between healthy human individuals. TCRdb's table, derived via immunoSEQ multiplex PCR, lists solely in-frame clones and lacks some. This sample yields approximately 350,000 clones, of which 90% to 97% are seen a single time; about 0.34% belongs to the top ten. The authors combined CD45RO+ cells with CCR7-negative CD45RA+ TemRA cells as CD8 memory. Looked up from germline, CDR1 is SGHAT and CDR2 is FQNNGV. V gave up 4 bases and J gave up 11 bases, with 20 bases separating them. This CDR3 has 14 residues. This clonotype originated in a man younger than 40 in good health. V and J are TRBV11-2 and TRBJ1-1; TRBD1 is a possible D gene (5 bases). Sequencing was carried out using memory CD8+ T cells sorted from blood. Subset indicated: CD45RO+ cells pooled with CCR7-negative TemRA cells. The CDR3 loop reads CASSSWVDRGAAFF. The CDR3 nucleotides read TGTGCCAGCAGCTCATGGGTTGATCGTGGGGCGGCTTTCTTT.